These 32 T cell receptor beta chains originate from one sample sequenced in a study of blood T cells in healthy people across ages. Together with a sample-barcoded 5' primer, a J-beta primer mix was included in a second PCR lasting about 6 to 11 cycles. TCRdb reprocessed the 5' RACE reads via MiXCR and lists one record per CDR3 protein. The sample holds 650,000 to 1,000,000 distinct CDR3 sequences, under 40% seen once. The sequenced material came from blood. These receptors all stem from a man younger than 35 in good health.

In this sample, this clonotype turned up many times. V is TRBV7-9 and J is TRBJ1-1; D gene ambiguous. With 0 bases removed from V and 1 base from J, the gap between germline ends came to 6 bases. The CDR3 consists of 14 residues. Germline V gene data show CDR1 as SEHNR and CDR2 as FQNEAQ (reference sequence). CDR3 nucleotides: TGTGCCAGCAGCTTAGCTACAGCGAACACTGAAGCTTTCTTT. This sequence encodes CASSLATANTEAFF.

This chain joins TRBV6-6 and TRBJ1-2, with D hard to call. Germline V gene lookup returns CDR1 MNHNY and CDR2 SVGAGI (reference sequence). Trimming took 2 bases from V and 4 from J, leaving 11 bases between them. The CDR3 consists of 14 residues. The CDR3 bases are TGTGCCAGCAGTTACCCTCCGTTTAGCTATGGCTACACCTTC. Protein sequence: CASSYPPFSYGYTF.

This clonotype came up many times. The genes are TRBV12-3 or TRBV12-4 and TRBJ2-1, with D unclear. The CDR3 is 14 amino acids. Trimming removed 6 bases from V and 4 bases from J, with 13 bases in between. Written as DNA, the CDR3 is TGTGCCAGCAGCCCTTCGGGCCATTACAATGAGCAGTTCTTC. Its translation: CASSPSGHYNEQFF.

This CDR3 reads CSVEDPAVANEQFF. For the CDR3, the DNA is TGCAGCGTTGAAGATCCGGCGGTGGCGAATGAGCAGTTCTTC. The chain has TRBV29-1 and TRBJ2-1, with no clear D. The germline V and J ends were trimmed by 0 bases and 7 bases, with 13 bases remaining between them. This CDR3 contains 14 residues. The germline V gene has CDR1 SQVTM and CDR2 ANQGSEA.

The rearrangement links TRBV15 to TRBJ2-2; D not resolved. V dropped 6 bases and J dropped 5 bases, with 13 bases sitting between them. Germline loops: CDR1 LNHNV, CDR2 YYDKDF (reference sequence). This CDR3 has 14 amino acids. DNA for the CDR3: TGTGCCACCAGTAGGTCAATGGGTACCGGGGAGCTGTTTTTT. It specifies CATSRSMGTGELFF.

As regards this clonotype: This could be a read error, since a much larger clone is one nucleotide away. The chain recombines TRBV4-3 with TRBJ2-4, with TRBD2 matching over 7 bases. The CDR3 spans 14 residues. The germline V gene encodes CDR1 LGHNA and CDR2 YSLEER. The chain's CDR3 is CASSQGLAKNILYF. The DNA for the CDR3 is TGCGCCAGCAGCCAAGGACTAGCCAAAAACATTCTGTACTTC.

This clonotype was picked up a small number of times. The rearrangement joins TRBV5-1 to TRBJ2-3; D not resolved. There are 11 residues in the CDR3. Germline-derived CDR1 and CDR2 are SGHRS and YFSETQ. Between the trimmed V and J ends, which lost 2 bases and 6 bases, there was a span of 4 bases. CDR3: CASSLHDTQYF. As DNA, the CDR3 is TGCGCCAGCAGCTTACATGATACGCAGTATTTT.

The chain carries TRBV18 and TRBJ2-3; D ambiguous. This CDR3 is 16 amino acids long. Trimming removed 2 bases at V and 0 bases at J, with 12 bases between. Germline values: CDR1 KGHSH, CDR2 LQKENI. CDR3 nucleotide sequence: TGTGCCAGCTCACCAAGATATACTTATAGCACAGATACGCAGTATTTT. This codes for CASSPRYTYSTDTQYF.

This chain joins TRBV20-1 and TRBJ2-1; no clear D. V was cut by 0 bases and J by 10 bases, with 7 bases left in between. The CDR3 contains 11 residues. Germline loops: CDR1 DFQATT, CDR2 SNEGSKA (reference sequence). DNA of the CDR3: TGCAGTGCTAGAGAGGGATGGGAGCAGTTCTTC. Residues: CSAREGWEQFF.

This clonotype was observed at least ten times. The chain recombines TRBV20-1 with TRBJ2-5, with D possibly TRBD2 on 5 matching bases. V lost 6 bases, J lost 5 bases, and 25 bases lay in between. This CDR3 contains 16 residues. Germline V CDR1 and CDR2: DFQATT, SNEGSKA (reference sequence). Written as DNA, the CDR3 is TGCAGTGCCAATCCTTCCGGGGTCGTCTCTGTGGAGACCCAGTACTTC. It yields the protein CSANPSGVVSVETQYF.

The V and J genes are TRBV5-1 and TRBJ2-1; 10 bases match TRBD1. Germline V gene data show CDR1 as SGHRS and CDR2 as YFSETQ. CDR3 length: 16 amino acids. Trimming took 3 bases from V and 8 from J; bases not matched to a gene: 11. This CDR3 is CASSSPGDRGSYEQFF. The CDR3 nucleotides are TGCGCCAGCAGCTCCCCAGGGGACAGGGGTTCCTATGAGCAGTTCTTC.

The CDR3: CASSQDPGPNEQFF. The CDR3 DNA follows: TGTGCCAGCAGCCAAGATCCCGGGCCCAATGAGCAGTTCTTC. The chain has TRBV4-2 and TRBJ2-1, with D unresolved. Trimming cost V 0 bases and J 6 bases, with 9 bases left between them. The CDR3 runs 14 residues. Per germline, CDR1 LGHNA and CDR2 YNFKEQ.

The V call is TRBV7-8, the J call TRBJ1-5; weak D call: TRBD1 (6 bases). CDR3 length: 15 residues. The V gene's germline CDR1 is SGHVS and CDR2 FQNEAQ. Trimming left V 5 bases short and J 10 bases short, with 21 bases between. The CDR3 nucleotides are TGTGCCAGCAGCCCGCTTGCAGGGGCCATTTATCCCCAGCATTTT. Protein sequence: CASSPLAGAIYPQHF.

The chain uses TRBV4-3 and TRBJ2-1, with D possibly being TRBD1 (6 bases). The CDR3 is made up of 20 amino acids. V lost 1 base, J lost 8 bases, and 30 bases lay in between. CDR1 is LGHNA and CDR2 is YSLEER in the germline V gene. CDR3: CASSQGAPLGGQGPGDEQFF. DNA of the CDR3: TGCGCCAGCAGCCAAGGGGCGCCCTTGGGTGGTCAGGGACCAGGGGATGAGCAGTTCTTC.

The chain is built from TRBV12-3 or TRBV12-4 and TRBJ2-5; D is undetermined. The length of the CDR3 is 15 residues. V lost 6 bases and J lost 11, with 25 bases in between. DNA for the CDR3: TGTGCCAGCAGCGCTGACCCCGTATTTAACAATGAGCAGTACTTC. This translates into CASSADPVFNNEQYF.

This clonotype occurred a few times. The gene calls are TRBV4-1 and TRBJ2-2; possible D gene TRBD1, 6 bases. CDR1 and CDR2 (germline): MGHRA, YSYEKL. The CDR3 length is 15 residues. Trimming pared 0 bases from V and 6 bases from J, leaving 11 bases between. The DNA of the CDR3 is TGCGCCAGCAGCCAAGAAGAGGGGGTCTCCGGGGAGCTGTTTTTT. Protein product: CASSQEEGVSGELFF.

The chain recombines TRBV7-2 with TRBJ2-5; TRBD2 matches 7 bases. The CDR3 consists of 17 residues. With 1 base clipped from V and 11 bases from J, the junction kept 19 bases outside the gene matches. Germline CDR1 and CDR2: SGHTA and FQGNSA. The CDR3 loop is CASSLGRWSGDSNEQYF. The DNA of the CDR3 is TGTGCCAGCAGCTTAGGGCGGTGGAGCGGGGATAGTAATGAGCAGTACTTC.

The gene calls are TRBV9 and TRBJ2-7; a possible D gene is TRBD1 (6 bases). Trimming left V 0 bases short and J 0 bases short, with 10 bases between. Per the germline V gene, CDR1 is SGDLS and CDR2 is YYNGEE. This CDR3 contains 15 residues. CDR3: CASSVDDRISYEQYF. The CDR3 DNA sequence: TGTGCCAGCAGCGTAGATGACAGGATCTCCTACGAGCAGTACTTC.

This clonotype has only a few counts. The chain combines TRBV20-1 with TRBJ2-5; 8 bases agree with TRBD2. Trimming removed 3 bases from V and 11 bases from J; junction bases left unmatched: 14. Germline V CDR1 and CDR2: DFQATT, SNEGSKA (reference sequence). The CDR3 runs to 14 residues. The CDR3 reads CSARRAGELNEQYF. The CDR3 DNA is TGCAGTGCTAGGAGAGCGGGGGAACTCAATGAGCAGTACTTC.

The table lists this clonotype with a few counts. The CDR3 sequence is CASSLSEIQETQYF. In DNA, the CDR3 is TGTGCCAGCAGCTTATCGGAGATCCAAGAGACCCAGTACTTC. V and J are TRBV7-9 and TRBJ2-5; D remains ambiguous. Germline CDR1 SEHNR, CDR2 FQNEAQ (reference sequence). V was clipped by 2 bases and J by 1 base, with 8 bases between them. The CDR3 consists of 14 residues.

V is TRBV9 and J is TRBJ2-6; D ambiguous. Germline V gives CDR1 SGDLS, CDR2 YYNGEE. With 2 bases removed from V and 2 bases from J, the gap between germline ends came to 5 bases. This CDR3 spans 14 amino acids. The CDR3: CASSVFTGANVLTF. The CDR3 DNA reads TGTGCCAGCAGCGTTTTCACTGGGGCCAACGTCCTGACTTTC.

The chain recombines TRBV4-3 with TRBJ2-2; D not certain. CDR1 is LGHNA and CDR2 is YSLEER in the germline V gene. The CDR3 is 15 residues long. Trimming stripped 0 bases from V and 7 bases from J, with 12 bases between. CDR3 in DNA: TGCGCCAGCAGCCAAGACCCGGGTGTGGTCGGGGAGCTGTTTTTT. Protein: CASSQDPGVVGELFF.

This clonotype was recorded many times. The CDR3 bases are TGTGCCAGCAGCGTAGGACTTAGTGGGGGCATTGAGCAGTTCTTC. It yields the protein CASSVGLSGGIEQFF. The J gene is TRBJ2-1, the V gene TRBV9, with a weak D call TRBD1 (6 bases). Germline-derived CDR1 and CDR2 are SGDLS and YYNGEE. The CDR3 contains 15 residues. Trimming cost V 0 bases and J 9 bases, with 16 bases left between them.

This clonotype has just a few counts. The rearrangement joins TRBV7-8 to TRBJ2-1; D might be TRBD1 or TRBD2, each matching 5 bases. CDR1 is SGHVS, CDR2 FQNEAQ, per germline. V shed 0 bases and J shed 2 bases, with 14 bases lying between them. The CDR3 length is 17 residues. The CDR3 DNA reads as TGTGCCAGCAGCTTAGCCTTCAAAAGGGGACCCTACAATGAGCAGTTCTTC. Translation gives CASSLAFKRGPYNEQFF.

This clonotype occurred many times. The chain carries TRBV7-2 and TRBJ2-5; weak D call: TRBD1 (6 bases). V lost 2 bases and J 7 bases, leaving 23 bases between the germline ends. This CDR3 is built from 17 residues. In germline, CDR1 is SGHTA, CDR2 FQGNSA. CDR3 nucleotide sequence: TGTGCCAGCAGCTTACGTAGATCACAGGGCCGAGGCGGGACCCAGTACTTC. Translated: CASSLRRSQGRGGTQYF.

This clonotype has just one count. The rearrangement links TRBV28 to TRBJ2-1; 9 nucleotides match TRBD2. The CDR3 is 15 amino acids. Germline V CDR1 and CDR2: MDHEN, SYDVKM. J was trimmed by 7 bases and V by 5 bases; bases with no gene match: 9. The CDR3 bases are TGTGCCAGCAGTCTAGCGGGACCTAGGGAGAATGAGCAGTTCTTC. Its translation: CASSLAGPRENEQFF.

This chain links TRBV20-1 with TRBJ2-5; possibly TRBD1 for D (6 bases). The CDR3 is 14 amino acids. Trimming took 6 bases from V and 4 from J, leaving 18 bases between them. Germline assignment: CDR1 DFQATT and CDR2 SNEGSKA (reference sequence). The CDR3 nucleotides read TGCAGTGCCCCCGGTGGACAGACTCGAGAGACCCAGTACTTC. Amino acids: CSAPGGQTRETQYF.

This clonotype was observed a few times. The chain joins TRBV2 to TRBJ1-2, with D uncertain. V shed 4 bases and J shed 8 bases, with 8 bases lying between them. In germline, CDR1 is SNHLY, CDR2 FYNNEI. The CDR3 is made up of 11 amino acids. CDR3 DNA sequence: TGTGCCAGCAGTGTTCTTACCGGCTACACCTTC. The encoded protein is CASSVLTGYTF.

The chain couples TRBV5-1 to TRBJ1-1, with 10 bases matching TRBD1. From germline, CDR1 is SGHRS and CDR2 YFSETQ. This CDR3 region has 16 residues. Trimming cost V 0 bases and J 1 base; bases outside gene matches: 3. CDR3 residues: CASSLGTGGSNTEAFF. The DNA of the CDR3 is TGCGCCAGCAGCTTGGGGACAGGGGGATCGAACACTGAAGCTTTCTTT.

The chain employs TRBV10-3 and TRBJ1-1; TRBD1 is a possible D gene (5 bases). V was trimmed by 8 bases and J by 2 bases, leaving 6 bases between them. There are 11 residues in the CDR3. Per germline, CDR1 ENHRY and CDR2 SYGVKD. DNA of the CDR3: TGTGCCATCCAGGGAAACACTGAAGCTTTCTTT. Protein sequence: CAIQGNTEAFF.

The V and J genes are TRBV7-9 and TRBJ1-1; no reliable D call. V gave up 1 base and J gave up 1 base, with 7 bases separating them. This CDR3 is 14 amino acids long. Germline values: CDR1 SEHNR, CDR2 FQNEAQ (reference sequence). CDR3 nucleotide sequence: TGTGCCAGCAGCTTAGTCTACAGGAACACTGAAGCTTTCTTT. As protein: CASSLVYRNTEAFF.

This clonotype was found a few times. The rearrangement links TRBV6-2 or TRBV6-3 to TRBJ2-5; D perhaps matches TRBD2 (5 bases). This CDR3 spans 16 amino acids. Per germline, CDR1 MNHEY and CDR2 SVGEGT. Trimming shortened V by 5 bases and J by 1 base, and 17 bases separated the two germline ends. Here the CDR3 DNA reads TGTGCCAGCAGTCTACCTGCCCCTAGCAGCCAAGAGACCCAGTACTTC. Translated, it gives CASSLPAPSSQETQYF.